Presented here are 20 T cell receptor beta chains from one specimen sequenced in a study of cytomegalovirus exposure and HLA in healthy donors. The study ran its PCR with 60 Vbeta and 13 Jbeta primers. Method: immunoSEQ multiplex PCR; TCRdb's copy keeps in-frame clones and lacks some. Of about 160,000 clones in the sample, roughly 90% were seen once. The sequenced material came from PBMCs. The receptors stem from a woman between 18 and 29 years old in good health and CMV-seronegative.

This chain uses TRBV5-6 with TRBJ2-5; D perhaps matches TRBD1 (6 bases). V shed 4 bases and J shed 1 base, with 14 bases lying between them. Germline lookup yields CDR1 SGHDT and CDR2 YYEEEE. The CDR3 covers 15 residues. The CDR3 region is CASSAFGGGQETQYF. The DNA of the CDR3 is TGTGCCAGCAGCGCCTTTGGGGGCGGCCAAGAGACCCAGTACTTC.

This clone was found once. This chain uses TRBV19 with TRBJ1-2; 9 bases are a match to TRBD1. V gave up 6 bases and J gave up 3 bases; unmatched junction bases: 11. The germline V gene encodes CDR1 LNHDA and CDR2 SQIVND (reference sequence). CDR3 length: 16 residues. The CDR3: CASRRTGTGWDYGYTF. CDR3 in DNA: TGTGCCAGTAGACGGACCGGGACAGGGTGGGACTATGGCTACACCTTC.

This clone showed up just a few times. The V and J genes are TRBV27 and TRBJ1-5, with D perhaps TRBD1 (5 bases). Per germline, CDR1 MNHEY and CDR2 SMNVEV (reference sequence). With 7 bases removed from V and 1 base from J, the gap between germline ends came to 14 bases. This CDR3 comprises 15 residues. CDR3 in amino acids: CASTPHGGSNQPQHF. Here the CDR3 DNA reads TGTGCCAGCACGCCGCATGGGGGGAGCAATCAGCCCCAGCATTTT.

This clone appeared a few times. This chain connects TRBV7-7 to TRBJ2-5, with 10 positions matching TRBD2. The V segment lost 1 base and the J segment 2 bases; nucleotides outside the gene matches: 4. Per the germline V gene, CDR1 is SSHAT and CDR2 is FNYEAQ (reference sequence). The CDR3 is 16 amino acids. CDR3 amino acids: CASSLEQRGGQETQYF. In DNA form, the CDR3 reads TGTGCCAGCAGCTTAGAGCAGCGGGGGGGACAAGAGACCCAGTACTTC.

Worth noting for this clone: At one of its ends the junction is not consistent with the germline gene, which may arise from a read error. This chain connects TRBV29-1 to TRBJ1-2; perhaps TRBD1 as D (5 bases). CDR1 SQVTM and CDR2 ANQGSEA come from the germline V gene. This CDR3 is built from 11 residues. For the CDR3, the DNA is TGCAGCGTTAGCGGGGGGGATGGCTACCCCTTC. Protein: CSVSGGDGYPF. Complete variable domain (other parts from reference TRBV29-1 and TRBJ1-2): SAVISQKPSRDICQRGTSLTIQCQVDSQVTMMFWYRQQPGQSLTLIATANQGSEATYESGFVIDKFPISRPNLTFSTLTVSNMSPEDSSIYLCSVSGGDGYPFGSGTRLTVV.

The rearrangement joins TRBV29-1 to TRBJ2-7; TRBD1 is a possible D gene (7 bases). Germline V gene lookup returns CDR1 SQVTM and CDR2 ANQGSEA. The CDR3 sequence is 14 residues long. V was shortened by 8 bases and J by 4 bases, with 21 bases between the two germline ends. The CDR3 here is CSTKGGQGGYEQYF. CDR3 DNA sequence: TGCAGCACGAAAGGAGGGCAGGGGGGATACGAGCAGTACTTC.

V is TRBV30 and J is TRBJ2-7; 10 bases are shared with TRBD1. Trimming at V came to 1 base and at J to 1 base, leaving 4 bases not matched to a gene. Germline CDR1 reads GTSNPN; CDR2 reads SVGIG (reference sequence). The CDR3 spans 15 residues. This CDR3 reads CAWSAGQGLSYEQYF. The CDR3 bases are TGTGCCTGGAGTGCGGGACAGGGGTTATCCTACGAGCAGTACTTC.

The V call is TRBV9, the J call TRBJ1-1; D not resolved. The CDR3 has 13 residues. The germline CDR1 and CDR2 sequences are SGDLS and YYNGEE. V gave up 1 base and J gave up 2 bases, with 6 bases separating them. The CDR3 DNA reads TGTGCCAGCAGCGTATACTCCAACACTGAAGCTTTCTTT. Its protein is CASSVYSNTEAFF. Looking up the rest from reference TRBV9 and TRBJ1-1 gives the full variable domain: DSGVTQTPKHLITATGQRVTLRCSPRSGDLSVYWYQQSLDQGLQFLIQYYNGEERAKGNILERFSAQQFPDLHSELNLSSLELGDSALYFCASSVYSNTEAFFGQGTRLTVV.

The chain links TRBV27 to TRBJ1-2; 8 bases match TRBD1. The CDR3 length is 15 residues. Germline-derived CDR1 and CDR2 are MNHEY and SMNVEV (reference sequence). V gave up 3 bases and J gave up 3 bases; unmatched junction bases: 6. The CDR3 sequence: CASSFYEGQDYGYTF. CDR3 nucleotide sequence: TGTGCCAGCAGTTTTTATGAGGGACAGGACTATGGCTACACCTTC.

V and J are TRBV5-6 and TRBJ2-7, with 7 bases fitting TRBD1. The ends lost 0 bases at V and 2 bases at J; junction bases unmatched: 14. Germline CDR1 and CDR2: SGHDT and YYEEEE. The CDR3 is 18 residues long. The CDR3 DNA reads TGTGCCAGCAGCTTGGGACTTCGGGGCCGACAGGGAGCCTACGAGCAGTACTTC. Its protein is CASSLGLRGRQGAYEQYF.

This chain connects TRBV15 to TRBJ1-5; D remains ambiguous. In germline, CDR1 is LNHNV, CDR2 YYDKDF (reference sequence). V was pared by 6 bases and J by 5 bases, with 23 bases between. The CDR3 covers 17 residues. In nucleotides, the CDR3 is TGTGCCACCAGGCCGGGCCTGGAGGGCGGTGGATATCAGCCCCAGCATTTT. This sequence encodes CATRPGLEGGGYQPQHF.

This chain uses TRBV9 with TRBJ1-4, with D perhaps TRBD1 (6 bases). V lost 4 bases and J lost 4, with 14 bases in between. Germline assignment: CDR1 SGDLS and CDR2 YYNGEE. This CDR3 is 15 amino acids long. CDR3 coding DNA: TGTGCCAGCAGCTATTCCCAGGGGCGTAATGAAAAACTGTTTTTT. Its protein is CASSYSQGRNEKLFF. The whole variable domain, remainder taken from reference TRBV9 and TRBJ1-4, is DSGVTQTPKHLITATGQRVTLRCSPRSGDLSVYWYQQSLDQGLQFLIQYYNGEERAKGNILERFSAQQFPDLHSELNLSSLELGDSALYFCASSYSQGRNEKLFFGSGTQLSVL.

This clone was counted a single time. The J gene is TRBJ2-7, the V gene TRBV7-9, with 15 bases lining up with TRBD2. Germline V CDR1 and CDR2: SEHNR, FQNEAQ (reference sequence). The CDR3 is 16 amino acids. After removal of 0 bases from V and 4 bases from J, the junction contained 1 base not matched to a gene. CDR3 region: CASSLAGLAGGYEQYF. In DNA, the CDR3 is TGTGCCAGCAGCTTAGCAGGACTAGCGGGGGGGTACGAGCAGTACTTC.

The gene calls are TRBV4-2 and TRBJ2-7; 7 bases map to TRBD2. The germline V gene encodes CDR1 LGHNA and CDR2 YNFKEQ. This CDR3 region has 15 residues. With V trimmed by 1 base and J by 0 bases, 3 bases remained unmatched. The CDR3 region has the DNA TGTGCCAGCAGCCAAGTTGCGGGGGTCTCCTACGAGCAGTACTTC. Its translation: CASSQVAGVSYEQYF.

V usage is TRBV5-8 and J usage is TRBJ1-2; 10 bases line up with TRBD1. V lost 7 bases, J lost 7 bases, and 7 bases stayed unmatched. There are 13 residues in the CDR3. CDR1 and CDR2 from the germline V gene are SGHTS and YDEGEE. The chain's CDR3 is CASGPRDRGGYTF. DNA of the CDR3: TGTGCCAGCGGACCCCGGGACAGGGGTGGCTACACCTTC.

About this clone itself: The junction departs from the called germline gene at one end, perhaps through a read error. The chain combines TRBV7-9 with TRBJ1-5, with 8 bases fitting TRBD1. Germline CDR1 and CDR2: SEHNR and FQNEAQ (reference sequence). The CDR3 runs 15 residues. CDR3 nucleotide sequence: TGTTCCAGCAGCCTGGGACAGGATAGCAATCAGCCCCAGCATTTT. This codes for CSSSLGQDSNQPQHF.

This chain links TRBV6-5 with TRBJ1-2; D may be TRBD1 (6 bases). The CDR3 extends over 14 amino acids. Trimming left V 0 bases short and J 7 bases short, with 12 bases between. The germline gives CDR1 MNHEY, CDR2 SVGAGI. CDR3 region: CASSYSESGAGYTF. The CDR3 region has the DNA TGTGCCAGCAGTTACTCTGAGTCAGGGGCTGGCTACACCTTC.

The V gene is TRBV27, the J gene TRBJ1-1; 7 bases agree with TRBD1. Looked up from germline, CDR1 is MNHEY and CDR2 is SMNVEV (reference sequence). CDR3 size: 14 residues. V shed 3 bases, J shed 1 base, and the junction held 2 bases outside the gene matches. The CDR3 loop reads CASSLAGGNTEAFF. CDR3 sequence (DNA): TGTGCCAGCAGTTTGGCAGGGGGGAACACTGAAGCTTTCTTT.

The chain recombines TRBV5-1 with TRBJ2-7, with 12 bases aligning to TRBD2. The germline V gene encodes CDR1 SGHRS and CDR2 YFSETQ. This CDR3 spans 18 amino acids. Trimming cost V 4 bases and J 5 bases; bases outside gene matches: 16. CDR3 DNA sequence: TGCGCCAGCAGCGTTGGGAGTCTAGCGGGGGGGCTATCTGACGAGCAGTACTTC. Translated: CASSVGSLAGGLSDEQYF.

The V and J genes are TRBV15 and TRBJ2-5; 7 bases agree with TRBD1. CDR1 is LNHNV and CDR2 is YYDKDF in the germline V gene (reference sequence). This CDR3 spans 13 amino acids. V was clipped by 8 bases and J by 4 bases; unmatched bases: 7. The CDR3 DNA is TGTGCCACCGGGACAGCTGAAGTAGAGACCCAGTACTTC. Amino acids: CATGTAEVETQYF.